The 14 T cell receptor beta chains below were found in one sample sequenced in a study of T-cell memory formation after mild COVID-19. In TCRdb, the 5' RACE reads were re-called with MiXCR into one record per CDR3 protein. Here the sample spans roughly 400,000 distinct CDR3 sequences, approximately 24% being singletons. The sequencing sample was made of PBMCs or a T cell subset sorted from them (not recorded which). All receptors derive from an adult woman who had mild COVID-19 (a few samples of this study predate the infection). Cell type and time point are not known.

This chain uses TRBV5-1 with TRBJ1-5; 7 bases are shared with TRBD1. This CDR3 comprises 13 residues. Trimming cost V 2 bases and J 7 bases; bases outside gene matches: 3. Per germline, CDR1 SGHRS and CDR2 YFSETQ. The CDR3 bases are TGCGCCAGCAGCTTCAGGGGGGAGCAGCCCCAGCATTTT. Amino acid sequence: CASSFRGEQPQHF. Full variable domain (outside the CDR3, taken from reference TRBV5-1 and TRBJ1-5): KAGVTQTPRYLIKTRGQQVTLSCSPISGHRSVSWYQQTPGQGLQFLFEYFSETQRNKGNFPGRFSGRQFSNSRSEMNVSTLELGDSALYLCASSFRGEQPQHFGDGTRLSIL.

V is TRBV6-5 and J is TRBJ2-5, with D maybe TRBD2 (6 bases). The CDR3 is 12 residues long. Germline V gene data show CDR1 as MNHEY and CDR2 as SVGAGI. Trimming took 5 bases from V and 8 from J, leaving 12 bases between them. The CDR3 DNA follows: TGTGCCAGCAGTCGACCCGGGACTACCCAGTACTTC. Its translation is CASSRPGTTQYF.

J is TRBJ2-7 and V is TRBV10-3, with 8 bases matching TRBD2. After removal of 4 bases from V and 2 bases from J, the junction contained 19 bases not matched to a gene. In germline, CDR1 is ENHRY, CDR2 SYGVKD. This CDR3 region has 19 residues. CDR3 sequence: CAISGELAEGSGSPYEQYF. The CDR3 DNA reads as TGTGCCATCAGTGGGGAACTAGCGGAAGGTTCGGGGTCTCCCTACGAGCAGTACTTC.

This clonotype is labeled as medium-sized. This chain links TRBV20-1 with TRBJ2-1; 11 nucleotides agree with TRBD2. This CDR3 has 10 amino acids. The J segment lost 14 bases and the V segment lost 6 bases, leaving 3 bases of the junction unmatched. Germline V CDR1 and CDR2: DFQATT, SNEGSKA (reference sequence). The CDR3 region has the DNA TGCAGTGCGGGGACTAGCGGAGAGTTCTTC. Translation: CSAGTSGEFF.

The J gene is TRBJ2-3, the V gene TRBV6-6, with D perhaps TRBD1 or TRBD2 (5 bases each). CDR3 size: 15 residues. CDR1 and CDR2 (germline): MNHNY, SVGAGI (reference sequence). The V gene lost 6 bases and the J gene lost 9 bases, with 22 bases spanning the gap. This chain's CDR3 is CASRLTGPDPSTQYF. The CDR3 DNA follows: TGTGCCAGCAGGCTAACGGGACCCGACCCGAGCACGCAGTATTTT.

This sequence joins TRBV5-1 and TRBJ2-1; no clear D gene. This CDR3 region has 16 residues. V was pared by 2 bases and J by 0 bases, with 12 bases between. Germline V lookup: CDR1 SGHRS, CDR2 YFSETQ. CDR3 DNA: TGCGCCAGCAGCTTCGGCAGTCAGAGCTCCTACAATGAGCAGTTCTTC. Translating it yields CASSFGSQSSYNEQFF.

The genes are TRBV28 and TRBJ2-7, with 9 nucleotides matching TRBD2. CDR3 size: 15 residues. Germline loops: CDR1 MDHEN, CDR2 SYDVKM. V lost 6 bases to trimming and J lost 3 bases; unmatched junction nucleotides: 9. CDR3 sequence: CASSQPAGGGYEQYF. In DNA form, the CDR3 reads TGTGCCAGCAGCCAACCAGCGGGGGGCGGCTACGAGCAGTACTTC.

The genes are TRBV7-9 and TRBJ1-1, with 7 bases that match TRBD1. The CDR3 totals 18 residues. V trimming: 5 bases; J trimming: 0 bases; junction bases outside the gene matches: 15. Per the germline V gene, CDR1 is SEHNR and CDR2 is FQNEAQ (reference sequence). In DNA form, the CDR3 reads TGTGCCAGCAGCCTACGACGGGACAGAGACGGAATGAACACTGAAGCTTTCTTT. This sequence encodes CASSLRRDRDGMNTEAFF.

This rearrangement joins TRBV29-1 to TRBJ2-2; D perhaps matches TRBD1 (6 bases). The CDR3 runs 14 residues. The germline V gene has CDR1 SQVTM and CDR2 ANQGSEA. V was shortened by 4 bases and J by 2 bases, with 11 bases between the two germline ends. This CDR3 is CSVVSRGNTGELFF. The CDR3 coding sequence is TGCAGCGTTGTATCCAGGGGTAACACCGGGGAGCTGTTTTTT.

The J gene is TRBJ2-7, the V gene TRBV29-1, with 13 bases aligning to TRBD2. The CDR3 is 13 residues long. Germline V gene lookup returns CDR1 SQVTM and CDR2 ANQGSEA. Unmatched junction bases numbered 5, after V lost 7 bases and J lost 5 bases. The CDR3, as DNA: TGCAGCGCCGCCGGGACTAGCGGGAACGAGCAGTACTTC. It translates to CSAAGTSGNEQYF.

The chain combines TRBV7-9 with TRBJ2-1; 7 bases agree with TRBD2. The CDR3 consists of 13 residues. Germline V lookup: CDR1 SEHNR, CDR2 FQNEAQ (reference sequence). Trimming removed 5 bases from V and 10 bases from J; junction bases left unmatched: 8. The DNA for the CDR3 is TGTGCCAGCAGCCCAGGGCCGGGACTAGAGCAGTTCTTC. Translated: CASSPGPGLEQFF.

This clonotype appeared many times. The chain combines TRBV5-1 with TRBJ1-2; unclear D gene. In germline, CDR1 is SGHRS, CDR2 YFSETQ. V was trimmed by 0 bases and J by 0 bases, leaving 6 bases between them. This CDR3 has 14 amino acids. This CDR3 is CASSLDSSNYGYTF. CDR3 coding DNA: TGCGCCAGCAGCTTGGACAGTTCTAACTATGGCTACACCTTC. Filled out from reference TRBV5-1 and TRBJ1-2, the complete variable domain reads KAGVTQTPRYLIKTRGQQVTLSCSPISGHRSVSWYQQTPGQGLQFLFEYFSETQRNKGNFPGRFSGRQFSNSRSEMNVSTLELGDSALYLCASSLDSSNYGYTFGSGTRLTVV.

V and J are TRBV20-1 and TRBJ1-3; no clear D. The CDR3 contains 11 residues. Trimming cost V 6 bases and J 4 bases, with 7 bases left between them. Germline V CDR1 and CDR2: DFQATT, SNEGSKA (reference sequence). CDR3 in DNA: TGCAGTGCGCAGACAGGAAACACCATATATTTT. This encodes CSAQTGNTIYF.

This clonotype occurred a few times. The chain links TRBV14 to TRBJ1-3; D unresolved. V was shortened by 3 bases and J by 4 bases, with 7 bases between the two germline ends. Per the germline V gene, CDR1 is SGHDN and CDR2 is FVKESK. The CDR3 contains 13 residues. CDR3 nucleotides: TGTGCCAGCAGCCATAACAGAGGAAACACCATATATTTT. Protein product: CASSHNRGNTIYF.